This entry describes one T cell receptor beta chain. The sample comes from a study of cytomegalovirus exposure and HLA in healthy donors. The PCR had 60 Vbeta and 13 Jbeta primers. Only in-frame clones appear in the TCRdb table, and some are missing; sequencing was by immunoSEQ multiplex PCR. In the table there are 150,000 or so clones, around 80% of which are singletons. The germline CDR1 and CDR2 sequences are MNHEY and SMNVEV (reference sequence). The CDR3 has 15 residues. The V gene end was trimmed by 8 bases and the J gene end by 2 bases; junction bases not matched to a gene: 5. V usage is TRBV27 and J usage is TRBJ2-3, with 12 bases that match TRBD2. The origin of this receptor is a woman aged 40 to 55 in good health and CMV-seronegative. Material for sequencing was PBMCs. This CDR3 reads CASPSGRAITDTQYF. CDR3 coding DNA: TGTGCCAGCCCTAGCGGGAGGGCCATCACAGATACGCAGTATTTT.